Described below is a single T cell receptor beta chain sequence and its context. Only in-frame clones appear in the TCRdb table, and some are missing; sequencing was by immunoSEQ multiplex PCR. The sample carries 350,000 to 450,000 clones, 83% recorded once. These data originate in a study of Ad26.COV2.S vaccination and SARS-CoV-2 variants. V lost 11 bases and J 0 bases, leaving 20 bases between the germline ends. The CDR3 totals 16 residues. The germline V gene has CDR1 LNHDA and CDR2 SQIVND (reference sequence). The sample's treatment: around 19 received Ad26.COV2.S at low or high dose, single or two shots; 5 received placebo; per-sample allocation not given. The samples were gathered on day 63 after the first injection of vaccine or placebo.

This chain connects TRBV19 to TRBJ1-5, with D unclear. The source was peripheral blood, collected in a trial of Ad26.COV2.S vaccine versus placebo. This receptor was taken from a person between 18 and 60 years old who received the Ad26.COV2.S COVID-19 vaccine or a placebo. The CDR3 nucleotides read TGTGCCTCAAACAGCGGGTCCCCTGGTAGCAATCAGCCCCAGCATTTT. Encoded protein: CASNSGSPGSNQPQHF.